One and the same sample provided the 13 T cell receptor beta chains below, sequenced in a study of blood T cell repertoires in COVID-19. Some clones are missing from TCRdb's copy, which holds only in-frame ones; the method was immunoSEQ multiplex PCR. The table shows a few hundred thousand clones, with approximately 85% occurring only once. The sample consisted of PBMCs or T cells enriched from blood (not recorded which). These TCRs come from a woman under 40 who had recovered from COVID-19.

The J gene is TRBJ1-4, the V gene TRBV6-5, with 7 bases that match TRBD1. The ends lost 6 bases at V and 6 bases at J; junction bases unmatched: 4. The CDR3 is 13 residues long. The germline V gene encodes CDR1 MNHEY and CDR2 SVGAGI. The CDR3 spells CASSRGVDEKLFF. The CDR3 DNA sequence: TGTGCCAGCAGCAGGGGGGTAGATGAAAAACTGTTTTTT.

CDR3 in amino acids: CASRTRGPGRGDFGYTF. CDR3 sequence (DNA): TGTGCCAGTAGAACTCGCGGTCCAGGCAGGGGAGATTTCGGCTACACCTTC. The rearrangement uses TRBV19 and TRBJ1-2; D is possibly TRBD1 (6 bases). CDR1 is LNHDA and CDR2 is SQIVND in the germline V gene (reference sequence). The ends were cut back, 6 bases at V and 8 bases at J, with 28 bases in the middle. The CDR3 length is 17 residues.

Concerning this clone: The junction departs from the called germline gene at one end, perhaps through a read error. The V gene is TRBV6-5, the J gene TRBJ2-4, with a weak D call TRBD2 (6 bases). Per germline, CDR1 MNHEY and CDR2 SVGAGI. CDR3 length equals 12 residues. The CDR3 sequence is CASSYSEGALSF. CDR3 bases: TGTGCCAGCAGTTACTCGGAGGGCGCTCTTAGCTTC.

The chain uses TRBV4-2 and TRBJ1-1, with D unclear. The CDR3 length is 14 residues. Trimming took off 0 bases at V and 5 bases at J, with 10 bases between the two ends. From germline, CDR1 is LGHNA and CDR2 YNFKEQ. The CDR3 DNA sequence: TGTGCCAGCAGCCAAGATCTAGTAAATACTGAAGCTTTCTTT. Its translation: CASSQDLVNTEAFF.

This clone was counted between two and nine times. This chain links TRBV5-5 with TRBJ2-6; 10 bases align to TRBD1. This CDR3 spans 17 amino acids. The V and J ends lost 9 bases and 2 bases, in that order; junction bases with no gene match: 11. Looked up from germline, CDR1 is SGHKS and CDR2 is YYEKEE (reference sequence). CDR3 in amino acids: CATSPGTGATGANVLTF. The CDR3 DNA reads TGTGCCACTTCTCCCGGGACAGGGGCAACTGGGGCCAACGTCCTGACTTTC.

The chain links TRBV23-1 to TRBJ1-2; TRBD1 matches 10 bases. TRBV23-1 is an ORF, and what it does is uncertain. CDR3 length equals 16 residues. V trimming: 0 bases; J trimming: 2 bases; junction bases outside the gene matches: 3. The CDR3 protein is CASSQSPGQGNYGYTF. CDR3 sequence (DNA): TGCGCCAGCAGTCAATCGCCGGGACAGGGGAACTATGGCTACACCTTC.

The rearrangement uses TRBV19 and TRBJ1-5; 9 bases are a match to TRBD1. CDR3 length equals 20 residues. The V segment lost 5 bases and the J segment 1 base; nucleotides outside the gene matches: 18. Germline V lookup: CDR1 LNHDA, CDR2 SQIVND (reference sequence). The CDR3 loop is CASSSDRDRATISSNQPQHF. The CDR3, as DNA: TGTGCCAGTAGTTCCGACCGGGACAGGGCCACTATATCAAGCAATCAGCCCCAGCATTTT.

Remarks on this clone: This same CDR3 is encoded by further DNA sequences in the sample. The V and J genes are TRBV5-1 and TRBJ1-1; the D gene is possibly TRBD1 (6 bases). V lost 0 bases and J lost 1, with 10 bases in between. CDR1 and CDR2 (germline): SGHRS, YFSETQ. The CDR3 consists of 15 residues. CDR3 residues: CASSLVSGANTEAFF. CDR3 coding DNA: TGCGCCAGCAGCTTGGTATCAGGGGCGAACACTGAAGCTTTCTTT.

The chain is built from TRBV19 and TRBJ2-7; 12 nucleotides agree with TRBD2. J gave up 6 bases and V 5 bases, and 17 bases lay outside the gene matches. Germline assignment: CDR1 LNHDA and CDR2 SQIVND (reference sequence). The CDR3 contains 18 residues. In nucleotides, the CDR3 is TGTGCCAGTAGTGCGCTATGGGAGACTCGACTAGCGGGAGCCGAGCAGTACTTC. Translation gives CASSALWETRLAGAEQYF.

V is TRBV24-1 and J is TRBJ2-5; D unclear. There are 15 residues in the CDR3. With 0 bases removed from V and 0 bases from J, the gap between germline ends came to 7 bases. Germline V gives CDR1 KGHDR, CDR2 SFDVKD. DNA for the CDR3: TGTGCCACCAGTGATTTGCTCCACAACCAAGAGACCCAGTACTTC. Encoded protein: CATSDLLHNQETQYF.

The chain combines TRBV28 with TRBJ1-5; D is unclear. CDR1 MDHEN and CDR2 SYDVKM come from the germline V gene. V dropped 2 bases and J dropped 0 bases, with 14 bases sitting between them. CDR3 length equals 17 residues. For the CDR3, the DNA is TGTGCCAGCAGTTTAAGGAGGGCCTTCCTTAGCAATCAGCCCCAGCATTTT. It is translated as CASSLRRAFLSNQPQHF.

This CDR3 reads CASSWKPPGGKSYGYTF. CDR3 nucleotides: TGTGCCAGCAGCTGGAAACCTCCAGGGGGTAAATCCTATGGCTACACCTTC. The chain combines TRBV5-6 with TRBJ1-2; the match to TRBD1 covers 7 bases. V gave up 3 bases and J gave up 4 bases; unmatched junction bases: 15. Germline CDR1 and CDR2: SGHDT and YYEEEE. This CDR3 has 17 amino acids.

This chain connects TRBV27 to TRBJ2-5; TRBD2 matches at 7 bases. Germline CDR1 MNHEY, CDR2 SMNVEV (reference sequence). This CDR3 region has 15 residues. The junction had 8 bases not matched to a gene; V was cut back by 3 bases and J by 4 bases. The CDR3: CASSFRGVVRETQYF. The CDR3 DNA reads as TGTGCCAGCAGTTTCCGGGGGGTGGTAAGAGAGACCCAGTACTTC.